The 30 T cell receptor beta chains below come from one sample, sequenced in a study of Graves' ophthalmopathy and Graves' hyperthyroidism. The study amplified TCR beta CDR3 regions using RNA transcripts. Investigators did first-round RT-PCR with HTBI primers, then second-round multiplex PCR. Via MiXCR, TCRdb re-called the multiplex PCR reads, giving one row per CDR3 protein. Counted here are about 180,000 distinct CDR3 sequences, approximately 40% occurring once; the ten biggest clones make up under 6.5%. Sequenced material: peripheral blood. The source of these receptors is a woman between 35 and 50 years old with Graves' ophthalmopathy.

V gene TRBV6-2 or TRBV6-3 combines with J gene TRBJ1-2; D perhaps matches TRBD1 (5 bases). Germline lookup yields CDR1 MNHEY and CDR2 SVGEGT. CDR3 length equals 15 residues. V shed 4 bases and J shed 3 bases, with 15 bases lying between them. Here the CDR3 reads CASSSRAAGHYGYTF. The CDR3, as DNA: TGTGCCAGCAGTTCGAGAGCGGCAGGGCACTATGGCTACACCTTC.

The chain employs TRBV9 and TRBJ1-2; D is ambiguous. The germline V and J ends were trimmed by 3 bases and 6 bases, with 6 bases remaining between them. The germline V gene encodes CDR1 SGDLS and CDR2 YYNGEE. The CDR3 has 11 residues. The DNA for the CDR3 is TGTGCCAGCAGCGCTGTACATGGCTACACCTTC. This gives the protein CASSAVHGYTF.

This clonotype was seen many times. The chain links TRBV6-2 or TRBV6-3 to TRBJ2-5; possible D gene TRBD1, 5 bases. The CDR3 has 13 amino acids. Germline CDR1 and CDR2: MNHEY and SVGEGT. Trimming cost V 2 bases and J 13 bases, with 17 bases left between them. This CDR3 is CASSYRDSQIGYF. CDR3 coding DNA: TGTGCCAGCAGTTACCGCGACAGTCAAATCGGGTACTTC.

A few counts support this clonotype. The CDR3 loop reads CAWSVGAGIRETQYF. The CDR3 nucleotides are TGTGCCTGGAGTGTGGGAGCGGGTATCCGAGAGACCCAGTACTTC. The chain has TRBV30 and TRBJ2-5; TRBD2 is a possible D gene (6 bases). This CDR3 has 15 amino acids. Deletions cut 0 bases from V and 4 bases from J, with 15 bases between. Per germline, CDR1 GTSNPN and CDR2 SVGIG (reference sequence).

There are many counts of this clonotype. CDR3 protein: CASSETEITGELFF. For the CDR3, the DNA is TGTGCCAGCAGTGAGACAGAAATCACCGGGGAGCTGTTTTTT. The rearrangement uses TRBV6-1 and TRBJ2-2, with a possible D match to TRBD1 (5 bases). Trimming stripped 3 bases from V and 4 bases from J, with 9 bases between. The CDR3 runs to 14 residues. Germline CDR1 MNHNS, CDR2 SASEGT.

V and J are TRBV6-5 and TRBJ2-5; TRBD1 aligns across 7 bases. Germline lookup yields CDR1 MNHEY and CDR2 SVGAGI. The V and J ends lost 5 bases and 5 bases, in that order; junction bases with no gene match: 14. The CDR3 consists of 16 residues. The CDR3 sequence is CASSNRASTGIETQYF. In DNA form, the CDR3 reads TGTGCCAGCAGTAACCGGGCTTCGACAGGGATTGAGACCCAGTACTTC.

This clonotype was seen many times. The chain has TRBV28 and TRBJ1-6; no reliable D call. Between the trimmed V and J ends, which lost 6 bases and 10 bases, there was a span of 7 bases. This CDR3 has 11 amino acids. The germline V gene has CDR1 MDHEN and CDR2 SYDVKM. The CDR3 region is CASSSESPLHF. The CDR3 DNA is TGTGCCAGCAGCTCCGAGTCACCCCTCCACTTT.

Ten or more counts support this clonotype. This chain joins TRBV12-3 or TRBV12-4 and TRBJ2-2, with D possibly matching TRBD1 (6 bases). The length of the CDR3 is 15 residues. Trimming took 5 bases from V and 5 from J, leaving 15 bases between them. This chain's CDR3 is CASSPPGAWTGELFF. The CDR3 coding sequence is TGTGCCAGCAGTCCTCCAGGGGCATGGACCGGGGAGCTGTTTTTT.

This clonotype was recorded at least ten times. CDR3 protein: CASSRTSGTFGGETQYF. The CDR3 region has the DNA TGTGCCAGCAGCCGAACATCCGGGACCTTCGGGGGAGAGACCCAGTACTTC. The chain carries TRBV5-4 and TRBJ2-5; tentative D call: TRBD2 (6 bases). Trimming cost V 4 bases and J 4 bases, with 23 bases left between them. CDR1 is SGHNT, CDR2 YYREEE, per germline (reference sequence). CDR3 length equals 17 residues.

With regard to this clonotype: Being one base from a much bigger clone, this may be a read error. The chain uses TRBV24-1 and TRBJ1-1; no firm D call. Germline assignment: CDR1 KGHDR and CDR2 SFDVKD. CDR3 size: 13 residues. The CDR3 bases are TGTGTCACCAGTGGAGGCTCGAACACTGAAGCTTTCTTT. It yields the protein CVTSGGSNTEAFF.

By sample share, this clonotype is medium-sized. The gene calls are TRBV6-2 or TRBV6-3 and TRBJ2-7, with a tentative D call TRBD2 (6 bases). The CDR3 loop spans 13 amino acids. V shed 0 bases and J shed 6 bases, with 9 bases lying between them. Germline V gene data show CDR1 as MNHEY and CDR2 as SVGEGT. CDR3 in DNA: TGTGCCAGCAGTTACTCTGGGAGGTCCGAGCAGTACTTC. Residues: CASSYSGRSEQYF.

The chain is built from TRBV28 and TRBJ2-7; 8 bases fit TRBD1. Germline V gene lookup returns CDR1 MDHEN and CDR2 SYDVKM. The CDR3 runs 15 residues. The V and J ends lost 2 bases and 5 bases, in that order; junction bases with no gene match: 8. CDR3 nucleotides: TGTGCCAGCAGTTTAATCGGTGAGACAGGGGACGAGCAGTACTTC. Its protein product is CASSLIGETGDEQYF.

This clonotype was counted at least ten times. The rearrangement links TRBV7-2 to TRBJ1-1, with 8 bases that match TRBD1. Germline V gene lookup returns CDR1 SGHTA and CDR2 FQGNSA. The CDR3 spans 16 residues. Trimming cost V 5 bases and J 1 base; bases outside gene matches: 9. DNA of the CDR3: TGTGCCAGCAGCGCCTCTCGACAGGGGTGGAACACTGAAGCTTTCTTT. Its translation: CASSASRQGWNTEAFF.

This clonotype was detected ten times or more. The chain links TRBV6-4 to TRBJ2-4, with D perhaps matching TRBD1 (6 bases). V lost 6 bases to trimming and J lost 13 bases, with 16 bases between them. This CDR3 has 12 residues. In germline, CDR1 is MRHNA, CDR2 SNTAGT. CDR3 sequence reads: CASSNRVLSQYF. The CDR3, as DNA: TGTGCCAGCAGCAACAGGGTTCTAAGCCAGTACTTC.

This clonotype was seen many times. The chain employs TRBV7-6 and TRBJ2-5; TRBD2 might be the D (6 bases). Per germline, CDR1 SGHVS and CDR2 FNYEAQ. Trimming took 1 base from V and 5 from J, leaving 11 bases between them. This CDR3 has 14 amino acids. CDR3 sequence (DNA): TGTGCCAGCAGCTTAGGCGGAGGGAGGGAGACCCAGTACTTC. Translating gives CASSLGGGRETQYF.

The chain carries TRBV6-2 or TRBV6-3 and TRBJ2-7; maybe TRBD2 (5 bases). This CDR3 region has 13 residues. Germline CDR1 is MNHEY and CDR2 is SVGEGT. The V and J ends lost 4 bases and 7 bases respectively, with 14 bases between them. CDR3 sequence (DNA): TGTGCCAGCAGTTCGGTGGGTCGGGGTGAGCAGTACTTC. It is translated as CASSSVGRGEQYF.

This clonotype has ten or more counts. The V and J genes are TRBV6-5 and TRBJ1-5; D perhaps matches TRBD1 (5 bases). The V and J ends lost 8 bases and 3 bases respectively, with 11 bases between them. Germline V CDR1 and CDR2: MNHEY, SVGAGI. The CDR3 is 13 residues long. Here the CDR3 reads CASAGGNNQPQHF. The CDR3 DNA follows: TGTGCCAGCGCCGGGGGGAACAATCAGCCCCAGCATTTT.

The table lists this clonotype with a few counts. The V gene is TRBV6-5, the J gene TRBJ1-6; TRBD1 aligns across 8 bases. The CDR3 has 17 amino acids. The germline gives CDR1 MNHEY, CDR2 SVGAGI. Trimming cost V 4 bases and J 0 bases; bases outside gene matches: 5. The CDR3: CASSLDRAFSYNSPLHF. The CDR3 DNA is TGTGCCAGCAGTTTGGACAGGGCCTTCTCCTATAATTCACCCCTCCACTTT.

This clonotype was recorded many times. The chain uses TRBV6-5 and TRBJ2-5, with 7 bases aligning to TRBD2. The CDR3 consists of 15 residues. Germline V gene lookup returns CDR1 MNHEY and CDR2 SVGAGI. The V segment lost 5 bases and the J segment 5 bases; nucleotides outside the gene matches: 11. CDR3 bases: TGTGCCAGCAGTACCCGGGACTACCCTTGGGAGACCCAGTACTTC. Translating gives CASSTRDYPWETQYF.

With regard to this clonotype: An end of the junction differs from the germline gene, which may be a read error. The chain combines TRBV6-1 with TRBJ2-2, with D uncertain. Germline CDR1 and CDR2: MNHNS and SASEGT. The CDR3 is 14 amino acids. The DNA for the CDR3 is TGTGCCAGCAGGACCCGACAATACACCTGGGAGCTGTTTTTT. The encoded protein is CASRTRQYTWELFF.

CDR3 amino acids: CASSLGLAGVGQYF. DNA of the CDR3: TGTGCCAGCAGCCTGGGACTAGCCGGCGTGGGGCAGTACTTC. The rearrangement uses TRBV7-8 and TRBJ2-7; TRBD2 matches 9 bases. There are 14 residues in the CDR3. Germline CDR1 reads SGHVS; CDR2 reads FQNEAQ. The V segment lost 5 bases and the J segment 9 bases; nucleotides outside the gene matches: 11.

This clonotype showed up many times. V and J are TRBV25-1 and TRBJ2-7; perhaps TRBD1 as D (5 bases). CDR1 is MGHDK, CDR2 SYGVNS, per germline. V was shortened by 6 bases and J by 6 bases, with 9 bases between the two germline ends. The CDR3 has 11 amino acids. The CDR3 here is CASSQGFEQYF. The CDR3 region has the DNA TGTGCCAGCAGCCAGGGTTTCGAGCAGTACTTC.

This clonotype came up many times. CDR3 in amino acids: CASSVADSQETQYF. The CDR3 DNA reads TGTGCCAGCAGCGTAGCTGACTCCCAAGAGACCCAGTACTTC. The J gene is TRBJ2-5, the V gene TRBV9; D remains unclear. Germline CDR1 SGDLS, CDR2 YYNGEE. This CDR3 has 14 residues. V shed 0 bases and J shed 1 base, with 7 bases lying between them.

V gene TRBV3-1 combines with J gene TRBJ2-7; TRBD2 matches 11 bases. Germline-derived CDR1 and CDR2 are LGHDT and YNNKEL (reference sequence). This CDR3 comprises 15 residues. V trimming: 5 bases; J trimming: 2 bases; junction bases outside the gene matches: 5. The CDR3 spells CASSKGLADTYEQYF. The CDR3, as DNA: TGTGCCAGCAGCAAGGGACTAGCGGACACCTACGAGCAGTACTTC.

The rearrangement links TRBV12-3 or TRBV12-4 to TRBJ2-7, with 10 bases aligning to TRBD2. The CDR3 totals 13 residues. Unmatched junction bases numbered 4, after V lost 5 bases and J lost 6 bases. The CDR3 protein is CASSPSGRLEQYF. The DNA for the CDR3 is TGTGCCAGCAGTCCTAGCGGGAGACTCGAGCAGTACTTC.

This rearrangement joins TRBV27 to TRBJ2-7, with TRBD1 identical over 10 bases. The V segment lost 5 bases and the J segment 5 bases; nucleotides outside the gene matches: 6. The CDR3 has 14 residues. Germline CDR1 and CDR2: MNHEY and SMNVEV (reference sequence). The CDR3 spells CASSVRDRGNEQYF. CDR3 in DNA: TGTGCCAGCAGTGTCCGGGACAGGGGTAACGAGCAGTACTTC.

V is TRBV19 and J is TRBJ1-2; TRBD1 matches at 7 bases. V dropped 7 bases and J dropped 2; count of bases not matched to a gene: 4. CDR1 and CDR2 (germline): LNHDA, SQIVND (reference sequence). CDR3 size: 13 residues. CDR3 sequence (DNA): TGTGCCAGTACTTTGACAGGGAACTATGGCTACACCTTC. Encoded protein: CASTLTGNYGYTF. Based on the CDR3 plus reference TRBV19 and TRBJ1-2, the full variable domain is DGGITQSPKYLFRKEGQNVTLSCEQNLNHDAMYWYRQDPGQGLRLIYYSQIVNDFQKGDIAEGYSVSREKKESFPLTVTSAQKNPTAFYLCASTLTGNYGYTFGSGTRLTVV.

The rearrangement uses TRBV6-1 and TRBJ2-5; TRBD1 might be the D (6 bases). Trimming took 6 bases from V and 5 from J, leaving 13 bases between them. CDR3 size: 13 residues. CDR1 is MNHNS and CDR2 is SASEGT in the germline V gene. CDR3: CASRSGVLETQYF. CDR3 coding DNA: TGTGCCAGCAGGTCAGGGGTGCTCGAGACCCAGTACTTC.

Many counts were recorded for this clonotype. The V and J genes are TRBV2 and TRBJ1-1, with TRBD1 as a possible D gene (5 bases). The CDR3 sequence is 13 residues long. Germline V CDR1 and CDR2: SNHLY, FYNNEI. Trimming cost V 0 bases and J 6 bases, with 8 bases left between them. CDR3 in DNA: TGTGCCAGCAGTGAAGCTTGGGGGGCTGAAGCTTTCTTT. Translated, it gives CASSEAWGAEAFF.

The chain combines TRBV6-1 with TRBJ1-1, with D perhaps matching TRBD1 (6 bases). The CDR3 consists of 15 residues. Between the trimmed V and J ends, which lost 3 bases and 0 bases, there was a span of 11 bases. Germline CDR1 and CDR2: MNHNS and SASEGT. CDR3 sequence reads: CASSERDIMNTEAFF. The CDR3 nucleotides are TGTGCCAGCAGTGAGAGGGACATCATGAACACTGAAGCTTTCTTT.